The 31 T cell receptor beta chains below come from one sample, sequenced in a study of T cell responses to AZD1222 COVID-19 vaccine. Assay used: immunoSEQ multiplex PCR; TCRdb lists only in-frame clones, some missing. The repertoire includes more than 150,000 clones, around 92% of them detected once, and 9.2% sits in the top ten. Specimen: peripheral blood, collected on day 0 of AZD1222 vaccination. Receptors were obtained from an adult in good health.

This chain connects TRBV5-1 to TRBJ2-3; 9 positions agree with TRBD2. CDR1 SGHRS and CDR2 YFSETQ come from the germline V gene. Unmatched junction bases numbered 6, after V lost 7 bases and J lost 3 bases. The CDR3 totals 14 residues. The CDR3 bases are TGCGCCAGCTGGGAAGCGGGAGGAACAGATACGCAGTATTTT. Protein sequence: CASWEAGGTDTQYF. Looking up the rest from reference TRBV5-1 and TRBJ2-3 gives the full variable domain: KAGVTQTPRYLIKTRGQQVTLSCSPISGHRSVSWYQQTPGQGLQFLFEYFSETQRNKGNFPGRFSGRQFSNSRSEMNVSTLELGDSALYLCASWEAGGTDTQYFGPGTRLTVL.

This rearrangement joins TRBV7-9 to TRBJ1-3; the D is unclear. The CDR3 contains 16 residues. Looked up from germline, CDR1 is SEHNR and CDR2 is FQNEAQ (reference sequence). V gave up 3 bases and J gave up 4 bases, with 16 bases separating them. The CDR3 protein is CASSFGSPYGGNTIYF. The CDR3 coding sequence is TGTGCCAGCAGCTTCGGCAGCCCATACGGAGGAAACACCATATATTTT.

The gene calls are TRBV7-3 and TRBJ2-7, with TRBD2 as a possible D gene (7 bases). The CDR3 extends over 14 amino acids. Trimming took 5 bases from V and 2 from J, leaving 13 bases between them. Germline assignment: CDR1 SGHTA and CDR2 FQGTGA. CDR3: CASSPGGRPYEQYF. CDR3 sequence (DNA): TGTGCCAGCAGCCCCGGGGGGCGCCCCTACGAGCAGTACTTC.

This clone occurred once. V is TRBV7-9 and J is TRBJ2-7; D is possibly TRBD1 or TRBD2 (5 bases each). The CDR3 is 15 residues long. Germline CDR1 is SEHNR and CDR2 is FQNEAQ (reference sequence). V lost 1 base to trimming and J lost 3 bases, with 13 bases between them. The CDR3 here is CASSLGVGTLYEQYF. The CDR3 bases are TGTGCCAGCAGCTTAGGGGTTGGGACCCTCTACGAGCAGTACTTC. Supplemented by reference TRBV7-9 and TRBJ2-7, the full variable domain reads DTGVSQNPRHKITKRGQNVTFRCDPISEHNRLYWYRQTLGQGPEFLTYFQNEAQLEKSRLLSDRFSAERPKGSFSTLEIQRTEQGDSAMYLCASSLGVGTLYEQYFGPGTRLTVT.

The V gene is TRBV18, the J gene TRBJ2-5; D possibly corresponds to TRBD2 (5 bases). Trimming removed 5 bases from V and 2 bases from J, with 9 bases in between. The CDR3 is 13 amino acids. Germline V gene sequence: CDR1 KGHSH, CDR2 LQKENI. The CDR3 DNA sequence: TGTGCCAGCTCATCCGGGGAACAAGAGACCCAGTACTTC. This translates into CASSSGEQETQYF.

The chain links TRBV5-1 to TRBJ2-2, with D maybe TRBD1 (6 bases). V lost 0 bases to trimming and J lost 7 bases, with 10 bases between them. This CDR3 region has 14 residues. In germline, CDR1 is SGHRS, CDR2 YFSETQ. The CDR3 reads CASSLDRAGGELFF. Here the CDR3 DNA reads TGCGCCAGCAGCTTGGACAGGGCGGGCGGGGAGCTGTTTTTT.

The V call is TRBV7-2, the J call TRBJ2-7, with D maybe TRBD2 (6 bases). This CDR3 has 12 amino acids. The V gene's germline CDR1 is SGHTA and CDR2 FQGNSA. With 5 bases removed from V and 6 bases from J, the gap between germline ends came to 11 bases. The CDR3 here is CASSQPGGEQYF. The CDR3 DNA is TGTGCCAGCAGCCAACCCGGGGGCGAGCAGTACTTC.

This sequence joins TRBV30 and TRBJ2-1; D gene uncertain. Trimming took 3 bases from V and 6 from J, leaving 3 bases between them. The germline CDR1 and CDR2 sequences are GTSNPN and SVGIG (reference sequence). The CDR3 extends over 10 amino acids. CDR3 DNA sequence: TGTGCCTGGAGAGCCAATGAGCAGTTCTTC. The encoded protein is CAWRANEQFF.

The chain employs TRBV6-5 and TRBJ1-3, with no clear D. V lost 7 bases and J lost 3, with 16 bases in between. The CDR3 runs to 15 residues. Germline V gene lookup returns CDR1 MNHEY and CDR2 SVGAGI. CDR3 sequence reads: CASILSAEHGNTIYF. The CDR3 DNA reads as TGTGCCAGCATCCTCTCTGCGGAACATGGAAACACCATATATTTT.

CDR3 sequence: CASSRRAGAGTGELFF. CDR3 sequence (DNA): TGTGCCAGCAGCCGAAGGGCAGGGGCGGGTACCGGGGAGCTGTTTTTT. The chain couples TRBV7-3 to TRBJ2-2, with D perhaps matching TRBD1 (6 bases). V shed 5 bases and J shed 5 bases, with 18 bases lying between them. This CDR3 contains 16 residues. Germline V lookup: CDR1 SGHTA, CDR2 FQGTGA. Combining the CDR3 with reference TRBV7-3 and TRBJ2-2 gives the whole variable domain GAGVSQTPSNKVTEKGKYVELRCDPISGHTALYWYRQSLGQGPEFLIYFQGTGAADDSGLPNDRFFAVRPEGSVSTLKIQRTERGDSAVYLCASSRRAGAGTGELFFGEGSRLTVL.

The chain links TRBV5-1 to TRBJ2-7; TRBD2 matches 9 bases. V dropped 7 bases and J dropped 6; count of bases not matched to a gene: 14. The CDR3 has 15 amino acids. Germline V gene sequence: CDR1 SGHRS, CDR2 YFSETQ. Here the CDR3 DNA reads TGCGCCAGCCGACCGGGACTAGCTATTACCGCCGAGCAGTACTTC. Translating gives CASRPGLAITAEQYF.

The rearrangement uses TRBV10-3 and TRBJ1-2; D unclear. Germline CDR1 is ENHRY and CDR2 is SYGVKD. The ends were cut back, 6 bases at V and 8 bases at J, with 22 bases in the middle. The CDR3 has 15 residues. The CDR3 sequence: CAISARFKDSAGYTF. The CDR3 DNA follows: TGTGCCATCAGCGCCCGATTCAAAGACTCGGCGGGCTACACCTTC.

In regard to this clone: A read error is possible here, since a much larger clone lies one base away. This chain connects TRBV7-8 to TRBJ2-5; no clear D gene. This CDR3 comprises 11 residues. Per the germline V gene, CDR1 is SGHVS and CDR2 is FQNEAQ. With 5 bases removed from V and 0 bases from J, the gap between germline ends came to 1 base. CDR3 bases: TGTGCCAGCAGCAACCAAGAGACCCAGTACTTC. The encoded protein is CASSNQETQYF.

J is TRBJ1-1 and V is TRBV28, with a tentative D call TRBD1 (5 bases). Trimming stripped 6 bases from V and 5 bases from J, with 19 bases between. The length of the CDR3 is 15 residues. In germline, CDR1 is MDHEN, CDR2 SYDVKM. In DNA form, the CDR3 reads TGTGCCAGCAGCCCCATGGGGAGGGGCAGGACTGAAGCTTTCTTT. It specifies CASSPMGRGRTEAFF.

The chain is built from TRBV6-5 and TRBJ1-1, with 8 bases matching TRBD1. With 5 bases clipped from V and 1 base from J, the junction kept 6 bases outside the gene matches. This CDR3 has 15 amino acids. Germline V gives CDR1 MNHEY, CDR2 SVGAGI. CDR3 amino acids: CASSSRGRGNTEAFF. CDR3 nucleotide sequence: TGTGCCAGCAGTAGCAGGGGGCGCGGGAACACTGAAGCTTTCTTT.

The chain couples TRBV7-9 to TRBJ1-5; weak D call: TRBD1 (6 bases). The CDR3 covers 15 residues. V was shortened by 5 bases and J by 3 bases, with 14 bases between the two germline ends. The germline gives CDR1 SEHNR, CDR2 FQNEAQ (reference sequence). The CDR3 loop is CASSPGGGHNQPQHF. Here the CDR3 DNA reads TGTGCCAGCAGCCCAGGCGGGGGCCACAATCAGCCCCAGCATTTT. Drawing the rest from reference TRBV7-9 and TRBJ1-5, the complete variable domain is DTGVSQNPRHKITKRGQNVTFRCDPISEHNRLYWYRQTLGQGPEFLTYFQNEAQLEKSRLLSDRFSAERPKGSFSTLEIQRTEQGDSAMYLCASSPGGGHNQPQHFGDGTRLSIL.

The rearrangement links TRBV7-2 to TRBJ1-1, with D maybe TRBD1 (5 bases). The CDR3 runs to 13 residues. The V gene's germline CDR1 is SGHTA and CDR2 FQGNSA. Trimming took off 5 bases at V and 7 bases at J, with 14 bases between the two ends. DNA of the CDR3: TGTGCCAGCAGCATTGGGACGGATTATGAAGCTTTCTTT. Translation: CASSIGTDYEAFF.

The chain combines TRBV6-2 or TRBV6-3 with TRBJ2-3; D is undetermined. Trimming cost V 0 bases and J 6 bases, with 10 bases left between them. This CDR3 is 14 amino acids long. In germline, CDR1 is MNHEY, CDR2 SVGEGT. CDR3 residues: CASSYSRRGDTQYF. CDR3 coding DNA: TGTGCCAGCAGTTACTCGAGGCGTGGGGATACGCAGTATTTT.

The chain is built from TRBV5-1 and TRBJ1-2; no definite D call. Germline V gives CDR1 SGHRS, CDR2 YFSETQ. CDR3 length equals 16 residues. Trimming pared 0 bases from V and 4 bases from J, leaving 16 bases between. CDR3 loop: CASSLGRPGVSYGYTF. The CDR3 DNA sequence: TGCGCCAGCAGCTTGGGACGGCCAGGTGTATCCTATGGCTACACCTTC.

V gene TRBV6-2 or TRBV6-3 combines with J gene TRBJ1-5; TRBD1 aligns across 8 bases. J lost 15 bases, V lost 6 bases, and 10 bases had no gene match. Germline V CDR1 and CDR2: MNHEY, SVGEGT. CDR3 length equals 12 residues. CDR3 amino acids: CASSVRTGHLHF. The CDR3 DNA follows: TGTGCCAGCAGCGTGAGGACAGGGCATCTGCATTTT.

The rearrangement joins TRBV29-1 to TRBJ2-4; 7 bases agree with TRBD1. This CDR3 contains 14 residues. With V trimmed by 5 bases and J by 3 bases, 7 bases remained unmatched. Germline lookup yields CDR1 SQVTM and CDR2 ANQGSEA. This CDR3 is CSVNTGDGKNIQYF. Here the CDR3 DNA reads TGCAGCGTTAACACAGGGGATGGCAAAAACATTCAGTACTTC.

This chain connects TRBV12-3 or TRBV12-4 to TRBJ1-1; 7 positions match TRBD1. The CDR3 has 12 amino acids. Trimming removed 5 bases from V and 7 bases from J; junction bases left unmatched: 4. The CDR3 spells CASSTGTVEAFF. CDR3 coding DNA: TGTGCCAGCAGTACCGGGACAGTTGAAGCTTTCTTT.

V and J are TRBV29-1 and TRBJ1-2; D is unclear. There are 10 residues in the CDR3. Looked up from germline, CDR1 is SQVTM and CDR2 is ANQGSEA. V shed 2 bases and J shed 10 bases, with 8 bases lying between them. The CDR3 here is CSVENVVYTF. CDR3 bases: TGCAGCGTTGAAAATGTGGTCTACACCTTC.

The chain has TRBV19 and TRBJ2-7; 11 bases fit TRBD2. From germline, CDR1 is LNHDA and CDR2 SQIVND (reference sequence). The CDR3 spans 14 residues. V shed 5 bases, J shed 3 bases, and the junction held 3 bases outside the gene matches. The CDR3 coding sequence is TGTGCCAGTAGTGCTAGCGGGAGGATCTACGAGCAGTACTTC. Protein sequence: CASSASGRIYEQYF.

The chain joins TRBV10-3 to TRBJ1-4, with D possibly matching TRBD1 (5 bases). This CDR3 contains 16 residues. Trimming took off 6 bases at V and 6 bases at J, with 20 bases between the two ends. CDR1 is ENHRY, CDR2 SYGVKD, per germline. CDR3 nucleotide sequence: TGTGCCATCAGCCGCGGCTATGGGGGGGAATATGAAAAACTGTTTTTT. Residues: CAISRGYGGEYEKLFF.

The chain uses TRBV3-1 (or the pseudogene TRBV3-2) and TRBJ2-5; a weak D match, TRBD1 (5 bases). In germline, CDR1 is LGHDT, CDR2 YNNKEL (reference sequence). V was pared by 2 bases and J by 10 bases, with 17 bases between. The CDR3 has 14 residues. The chain's CDR3 is CASSQTTGRRGQYF. The CDR3 DNA follows: TGTGCCAGCAGCCAAACCACAGGTCGTAGGGGCCAGTACTTC.

The chain carries TRBV4-3 and TRBJ1-4, with TRBD1 matching over 8 bases. Per germline, CDR1 LGHNA and CDR2 YSLEER. V shed 1 base, J shed 8 bases, and the junction held 9 bases outside the gene matches. CDR3 size: 16 residues. In nucleotides, the CDR3 is TGCGCCAGCAGCCAAGCCCCCGGACAGGGAATGGAAAAACTGTTTTTT. It yields the protein CASSQAPGQGMEKLFF.

The V gene is TRBV7-9, the J gene TRBJ2-2, with D unresolved. Germline CDR1 SEHNR, CDR2 FQNEAQ (reference sequence). V was cut by 5 bases and J by 4 bases, with 17 bases left in between. The CDR3 has 16 amino acids. The DNA for the CDR3 is TGTGCCAGCAGCAAAGCCCCGGGTTCCTTCACCGGGGAGCTGTTTTTT. Translating it yields CASSKAPGSFTGELFF.

The chain joins TRBV5-4 to TRBJ2-5, with 11 bases aligning to TRBD2. The CDR3 contains 17 residues. V was pared by 3 bases and J by 2 bases, with 9 bases of the junction left unmatched. Germline CDR1 and CDR2: SGHNT and YYREEE (reference sequence). The CDR3 reads CASSYLLAGDLQETQYF. For the CDR3, the DNA is TGTGCCAGCAGCTACTTACTAGCGGGAGACCTACAAGAGACCCAGTACTTC.

The chain recombines TRBV7-4 with TRBJ1-1; possibly TRBD1 for D (5 bases). From germline, CDR1 is SGHVT and CDR2 SQSDAQ. The V end was cut by 2 bases, the J end by 1 base, with 20 bases between. The CDR3 has 18 amino acids. CDR3 nucleotides: TGTGCCAGCAGCTTAACCGGCGGAACCGGGGCGCAGAACACTGAAGCTTTCTTT. Translation: CASSLTGGTGAQNTEAFF. Full variable domain (outside the CDR3, taken from reference TRBV7-4 and TRBJ1-1): GAGVSQSPRYKVAKRGRDVALRCDSISGHVTLYWYRQTLGQGSEVLTYSQSDAQRDKSGRPSGRFSAERPERSVSTLKIQRTEQGDSAVYLCASSLTGGTGAQNTEAFFGQGTRLTVV.

V gene TRBV11-2 combines with J gene TRBJ2-1; 13 nucleotides agree with TRBD2. Germline values: CDR1 SGHAT, CDR2 FQNNGV. This CDR3 is built from 15 residues. V shed 5 bases and J 9 bases; nucleotides not matched to a gene: 7. In DNA form, the CDR3 reads TGTGCCAGCAGCCTTACTAGCGGGAGGGCCTCTGAGCAGTTCTTC. It yields the protein CASSLTSGRASEQFF.